Below are 22 T cell receptor beta chains sequenced from a single sample in a study of T cells after yellow fever vaccination. TCRdb recomputed calls from the 5' RACE reads with MiXCR, one row per CDR3 protein. The sample lists roughly 520,000 distinct CDR3 sequences; 21% were seen once. Sequenced material: PBMCs, taken roughly 20 days after the first yellow fever vaccination. The receptors were gathered from a man aged 18 to 30 who received the YFV17D yellow fever vaccine.

This clonotype has more than one count but fewer than ten. V usage is TRBV5-6 and J usage is TRBJ1-6; no reliable D call. Germline CDR1 and CDR2: SGHDT and YYEEEE. This CDR3 region has 14 residues. The V gene lost 0 bases and the J gene lost 10 bases, with 11 bases spanning the gap. The CDR3, as DNA: TGTGCCAGCAGCTTGGAATTTTCGGCCTCACCCCTCCACTTT. It is translated as CASSLEFSASPLHF. The full variable domain, rest sourced from reference TRBV5-6 and TRBJ1-6, is DAGVTQSPTHLIKTRGQQVTLRCSPKSGHDTVSWYQQALGQGPQFIFQYYEEEERQRGNFPDRFSGHQFPNYSSELNVNALLLGDSALYLCASSLEFSASPLHFGNGTRLTVT.

This clonotype has a handful of counts. The chain has TRBV14 and TRBJ2-1; TRBD2 agrees at 11 bases. V was clipped by 3 bases and J by 3 bases; unmatched bases: 4. The CDR3 is made up of 16 amino acids. Per the germline V gene, CDR1 is SGHDN and CDR2 is FVKESK. The CDR3 DNA is TGTGCCAGCAGCCAGTGGGGACTAGCGGTCTACAATGAGCAGTTCTTC. This gives the protein CASSQWGLAVYNEQFF.

V gene TRBV5-1 combines with J gene TRBJ2-3; maybe TRBD1 (5 bases). The CDR3 length is 14 residues. V was shortened by 4 bases and J by 6 bases, with 15 bases between the two germline ends. CDR1 and CDR2 from the germline V gene are SGHRS and YFSETQ. CDR3 sequence reads: CASSKGQGRDTQYF. The CDR3 coding sequence is TGCGCCAGCAGCAAGGGGCAGGGTCGGGATACGCAGTATTTT.

The V and J genes are TRBV7-9 and TRBJ1-1, with D perhaps TRBD1 (5 bases). The CDR3 spans 15 residues. Germline lookup yields CDR1 SEHNR and CDR2 FQNEAQ (reference sequence). Trimming cost V 5 bases and J 6 bases, with 19 bases left between them. CDR3 coding DNA: TGTGCCAGCAGCGACCCCAACCAGGGTATGGCTGAAGCTTTCTTT. Amino acids: CASSDPNQGMAEAFF.

The chain joins TRBV2 to TRBJ2-7; D remains unclear. V lost 5 bases and J lost 6, with 14 bases in between. From germline, CDR1 is SNHLY and CDR2 FYNNEI. The length of the CDR3 is 13 residues. CDR3 DNA sequence: TGTGCCAGCAGTAGAGACCCATCGGGCGAGCAGTACGTC. This encodes CASSRDPSGEQYV.

There are a few counts of this clonotype. The V gene is TRBV27, the J gene TRBJ2-7; the match to TRBD1 covers 7 bases. V trimming: 6 bases; J trimming: 0 bases; junction bases outside the gene matches: 5. The CDR3 covers 14 residues. Germline CDR1 MNHEY, CDR2 SMNVEV (reference sequence). The CDR3 protein is CASSSHRGSYEQYF. The CDR3 bases are TGTGCCAGCAGCTCACACAGGGGCTCCTACGAGCAGTACTTC.

The rearrangement joins TRBV12-3 or TRBV12-4 to TRBJ2-3, with D perhaps assigned TRBD1 or TRBD2 (5 bases each). The CDR3 is 14 residues long. V lost 6 bases to trimming and J lost 13 bases, with 23 bases between them. The CDR3 region is CASSRRALSLGEYF. The CDR3 coding sequence is TGTGCCAGCAGCCGGCGGGCCCTCTCCCTGGGGGAGTATTTT.

J is TRBJ1-6 and V is TRBV5-1; 7 bases map to TRBD1. Germline CDR1 and CDR2: SGHRS and YFSETQ. The CDR3 runs 14 residues. V trimming: 9 bases; J trimming: 9 bases; junction bases outside the gene matches: 12. The CDR3 DNA reads as TGCGCCACGTGGAGCGGACAGGAGGGTTCACCCCTCCACTTT. This codes for CATWSGQEGSPLHF.

In its sample, this clonotype was seen a few times. The V gene is TRBV27, the J gene TRBJ2-3; possible D gene TRBD1, 5 bases. V was pared by 6 bases and J by 0 bases, with 7 bases between. CDR1 MNHEY and CDR2 SMNVEV come from the germline V gene (reference sequence). This CDR3 is 13 amino acids long. CDR3 sequence (DNA): TGTGCCAGCAGGGACACTAGCACAGATACGCAGTATTTT. It encodes CASRDTSTDTQYF.

The chain couples TRBV6-2 or TRBV6-3 to TRBJ2-2; the D is unclear. Germline V lookup: CDR1 MNHEY, CDR2 SVGEGT. V was pared by 0 bases and J by 0 bases, with 11 bases between. This CDR3 has 17 amino acids. CDR3 DNA: TGTGCCAGCAGTTACTCGAACCGACTGTCGAACACCGGGGAGCTGTTTTTT. Its translation is CASSYSNRLSNTGELFF.

This clonotype was seen at least ten times. The CDR3 DNA reads TGTGCCAGCAGTTTCCCGGGGGCAGATTATAACACCGGGGAGCTGTTTTTT. This gives the protein CASSFPGADYNTGELFF. This chain uses TRBV6-5 with TRBJ2-2; the D call may be TRBD1 or TRBD2 (6 bases each). Germline V CDR1 and CDR2: MNHEY, SVGAGI. V lost 4 bases and J 2 bases, leaving 17 bases between the germline ends. The CDR3 length is 17 residues.

J is TRBJ2-7 and V is TRBV12-3 or TRBV12-4; D remains unclear. The V gene lost 6 bases and the J gene lost 2 bases, with 8 bases spanning the gap. There are 12 residues in the CDR3. The CDR3 loop reads CASRSSPYEQYF. CDR3 DNA: TGTGCCAGCAGATCCTCCCCCTACGAGCAGTACTTC.

CDR3 sequence (DNA): TGTGCCAGCAGCGCTGTTTCGGGCAATTCACCCCTCCACTTT. Protein product: CASSAVSGNSPLHF. The V call is TRBV7-9, the J call TRBJ1-6; D not resolved. CDR3 length equals 14 residues. The V gene's germline CDR1 is SEHNR and CDR2 FQNEAQ (reference sequence). V was shortened by 5 bases and J by 7 bases, with 12 bases between the two germline ends.

This clonotype was counted only a few times. The gene calls are TRBV5-1 and TRBJ1-1; D call uncertain. The germline V gene encodes CDR1 SGHRS and CDR2 YFSETQ. The CDR3 loop spans 14 amino acids. Trimming left V 0 bases short and J 2 bases short, with 8 bases between. The CDR3 loop is CASSLAGSNTEAFF. The DNA for the CDR3 is TGCGCCAGCAGCTTGGCTGGGTCCAACACTGAAGCTTTCTTT.

This rearrangement joins TRBV2 to TRBJ1-4; D is uncertain. Germline V gives CDR1 SNHLY, CDR2 FYNNEI. The V end was cut by 7 bases, the J end by 8 bases, with 11 bases between. CDR3 length equals 12 residues. CDR3 nucleotide sequence: TGTGCCAGCAACTTCCATAGGGAAAAACTGTTTTTT. Encoded protein: CASNFHREKLFF.

The chain recombines TRBV7-9 with TRBJ1-2; no firm D call. The germline CDR1 and CDR2 sequences are SEHNR and FQNEAQ (reference sequence). CDR3 size: 15 residues. The V gene lost 0 bases and the J gene lost 0 bases, with 8 bases spanning the gap. CDR3 amino acids: CASSLASATNYGYTF. Written as DNA, the CDR3 is TGTGCCAGCAGCTTAGCCTCTGCGACTAACTATGGCTACACCTTC.

There are a few counts of this clonotype. The chain links TRBV3-1 to TRBJ1-2; no reliable D call. CDR3 length: 14 amino acids. CDR1 LGHDT and CDR2 YNNKEL come from the germline V gene (reference sequence). Trimming took 0 bases from V and 2 from J, leaving 7 bases between them. In DNA, the CDR3 is TGTGCCAGCAGCCAAGAGCCAGCCAACTATGGCTACACCTTC. It is translated as CASSQEPANYGYTF.

This clonotype appeared a few times. Relative to the germline gene, one junction end is altered; a read error may explain this. V usage is TRBV12-3 or TRBV12-4 and J usage is TRBJ2-1; TRBD2 aligns across 11 bases. The CDR3 is 14 amino acids. The CDR3 DNA sequence: TGTGCCAGCAGCTTAGCGGGGGGGAACGTTGAGCAGTTCTTC. This sequence encodes CASSLAGGNVEQFF.

This clonotype has just a few counts. The chain recombines TRBV7-3 with TRBJ2-1; 11 nucleotides match TRBD2. The germline gives CDR1 SGHTA, CDR2 FQGTGA. V dropped 2 bases and J dropped 8; count of bases not matched to a gene: 8. The CDR3 has 16 amino acids. The DNA of the CDR3 is TGTGCCAGCAGCTTAGTTCTAGCGGGGGGAGGGGATGAGCAGTTCTTC. This encodes CASSLVLAGGGDEQFF.

A few counts support this clonotype. The V call is TRBV4-1, the J call TRBJ2-2, with D tentatively TRBD1 (6 bases). Germline V gene data show CDR1 as MGHRA and CDR2 as YSYEKL. The CDR3 loop spans 14 amino acids. The ends were cut back, 3 bases at V and 10 bases at J, with 15 bases in the middle. CDR3 amino acids: CASSQSGHRKELFF. CDR3 DNA sequence: TGCGCCAGCAGCCAGTCGGGACACCGGAAGGAGCTGTTTTTT.

This clonotype came up a few times. J is TRBJ1-6 and V is TRBV4-3; D may be TRBD1 (6 bases). Germline V gives CDR1 LGHNA, CDR2 YSLEER. V was clipped by 0 bases and J by 7 bases, with 10 bases between them. The CDR3 totals 15 residues. The CDR3 coding sequence is TGCGCCAGCAGCCAAGACAGGGGTTCAAATTCACCCCTCCACTTT. It specifies CASSQDRGSNSPLHF.

This clonotype was recorded a few times. CDR3 coding DNA: TGTGCCAGCAGTTACTGGGGGGGCCGCGACGAGCAGTACTTC. Translation gives CASSYWGGRDEQYF. The chain joins TRBV6-5 to TRBJ2-7; TRBD2 is a possible D gene (7 bases). CDR3 size: 14 residues. Germline CDR1 is MNHEY and CDR2 is SVGAGI. V lost 1 base, J lost 5 bases, and 12 bases lay in between.